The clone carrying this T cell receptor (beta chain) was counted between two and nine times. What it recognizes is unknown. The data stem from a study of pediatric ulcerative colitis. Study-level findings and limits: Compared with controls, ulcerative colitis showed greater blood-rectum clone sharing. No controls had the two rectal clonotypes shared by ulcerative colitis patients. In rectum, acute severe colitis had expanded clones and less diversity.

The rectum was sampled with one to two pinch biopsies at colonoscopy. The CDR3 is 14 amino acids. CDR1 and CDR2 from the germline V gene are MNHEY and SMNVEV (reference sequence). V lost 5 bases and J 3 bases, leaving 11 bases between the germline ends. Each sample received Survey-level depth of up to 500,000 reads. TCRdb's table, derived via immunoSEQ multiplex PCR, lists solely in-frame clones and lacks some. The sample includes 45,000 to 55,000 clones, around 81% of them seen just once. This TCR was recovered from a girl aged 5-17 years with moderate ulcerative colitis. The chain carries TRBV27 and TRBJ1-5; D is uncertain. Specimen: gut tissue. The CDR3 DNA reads TGTGCCAGCAGTCCCTTCGATGCCAATCAGCCCCAGCATTTT. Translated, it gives CASSPFDANQPQHF.